The 26 T cell receptor beta chains presented below share a single source sample, sequenced in a study of vaccination effects on CD4 cells after COVID-19 (dated by TCRdb to 2021 to 2024). Libraries came from the immunoSEQ multiplex PCR assay. TCRdb took over this immuneACCESS table, retaining in-frame rearrangements with V and J assigned. Such tables are incomplete; in checked studies, under half of the missing clones stem from an unresolved V gene, and the remainder is unexplained. The sample table contains approximately 22,000 clones; only one count was recorded for roughly 75% of them. 15% to 20% of the sample belongs to the ten largest clones. These TCRs are of unknown antigen specificity. To identify antigen-specific CD4+ T cell clonotypes by their expansion, the ViraFEST assay first stimulated PBMC with viral peptide pools and then applied TCR sequencing. After more than 9 days of culture, CD4+ T cells were isolated with the EasySep CD4+ T cell isolation kit. None of the healthy vaccine recipients had a prior SARS-CoV-2 infection, which was confirmed by nucleocapsid antibody tests that came back negative both before and after vaccination.

The starting material was CD4+ T cells from PBMCs cultured with HCoV-NL63 spike peptides, obtained before COVID-19 vaccination. What the cell subset or site label conveys for this sample: HCoV-NL63 spike overlapping peptide pool stimulation. The receptors shown here come from a human donor who received a COVID-19 vaccine.

This clone is a singleton in its sample. CDR3 region: CASSPPGSSGNTIYF. Here the CDR3 DNA reads TGTGCCAGCTCACCACCGGGGAGCTCTGGAAACACCATATATTTT. The chain combines TRBV18 with TRBJ1-3; D is unclear. Germline CDR1 is KGHSH and CDR2 is LQKENI. This CDR3 is built from 15 residues. Trimming removed 0 bases from V and 0 bases from J, with 6 bases in between. The full variable domain, rest sourced from reference TRBV18 and TRBJ1-3, is NAGVMQNPRHLVRRRGQEARLRCSPMKGHSHVYWYRQLPEEGLKFMVYLQKENIIDESGMPKERFSAEFPKEGPSILRIQQVVRGDSAAYFCASSPPGSSGNTIYFGEGSWLTVV.

The gene calls are TRBV19 and TRBJ1-6; 7 bases line up with TRBD1. This CDR3 has 14 residues. Unmatched junction bases numbered 3, after V lost 5 bases and J lost 5 bases. Germline CDR1 and CDR2: LNHDA and SQIVND (reference sequence). The CDR3 reads CASSVTGDNSPLHF. CDR3 sequence (DNA): TGTGCCAGTAGTGTAACAGGGGATAATTCACCCCTCCACTTT.

The J gene is TRBJ1-5, the V gene TRBV6-1; no clear D. V lost 2 bases and J 1 base, leaving 6 bases between the germline ends. The CDR3 spans 14 residues. The germline V gene has CDR1 MNHNS and CDR2 SASEGT. The CDR3 nucleotides are TGTGCCAGCAGTGAATTAGACAGCAATCAGCCCCAGCATTTT. Protein: CASSELDSNQPQHF.

The rearrangement joins TRBV28 to TRBJ1-4; D perhaps matches TRBD1 (5 bases). The CDR3 is made up of 15 amino acids. Trimming removed 5 bases at V and 3 bases at J, with 13 bases between. The germline gives CDR1 MDHEN, CDR2 SYDVKM. The CDR3 sequence: CASSTPPGSNEKLFF. CDR3 bases: TGTGCCAGCAGTACACCCCCAGGGTCTAATGAAAAACTGTTTTTT. Full variable domain (remainder filled in from reference TRBV28 and TRBJ1-4): DVKVTQSSRYLVKRTGEKVFLECVQDMDHENMFWYRQDPGLGLRLIYFSYDVKMKEKGDIPEGYSVSREKKERFSLILESASTNQTSMYLCASSTPPGSNEKLFFGSGTQLSVL.

This clone was detected only a few times. J is TRBJ1-2 and V is TRBV3-1 (or the pseudogene TRBV3-2), with 8 bases lining up with TRBD1. J gave up 2 bases and V 2 bases, and 4 bases lay outside the gene matches. The CDR3 sequence is 15 residues long. The germline V gene has CDR1 LGHDT and CDR2 YNNKEL (reference sequence). CDR3 in amino acids: CASSQQGAWNYGYTF. For the CDR3, the DNA is TGTGCCAGCAGCCAACAGGGGGCGTGGAACTATGGCTACACCTTC.

The CDR3 protein is CASSPRGQALDTQYF. DNA of the CDR3: TGTGCCAGCAGCCCCCGGGGGCAGGCCCTAGATACGCAGTATTTT. This sequence joins TRBV28 and TRBJ2-3, with D possibly being TRBD1 or TRBD2 (6 bases each). With 6 bases removed from V and 5 bases from J, the gap between germline ends came to 18 bases. The CDR3 length is 15 residues. CDR1 and CDR2 from the germline V gene are MDHEN and SYDVKM.

This sequence joins TRBV24-1 and TRBJ2-3; maybe TRBD1 (5 bases). Germline loops: CDR1 KGHDR, CDR2 SFDVKD. The germline V and J ends were trimmed by 4 bases and 2 bases, with 15 bases remaining between them. This CDR3 spans 16 amino acids. The CDR3 loop reads CATSDPAEGATDTQYF. In DNA, the CDR3 is TGTGCCACCAGTGACCCCGCCGAAGGGGCCACAGATACGCAGTATTTT.

The CDR3 sequence: CASSFGGAGPYNEQFF. CDR3 DNA: TGTGCCAGCAGCTTTGGAGGGGCGGGGCCATACAATGAGCAGTTCTTC. This sequence joins TRBV5-4 and TRBJ2-1, with D perhaps TRBD2 (6 bases). CDR3 length: 16 amino acids. Per the germline V gene, CDR1 is SGHNT and CDR2 is YYREEE (reference sequence). The ends were cut back, 2 bases at V and 4 bases at J, with 16 bases in the middle.

This chain joins TRBV19 and TRBJ1-5, with 11 bases that match TRBD1. The V gene end was trimmed by 10 bases and the J gene end by 4 bases; junction bases not matched to a gene: 3. Germline-derived CDR1 and CDR2 are LNHDA and SQIVND (reference sequence). CDR3 length: 13 residues. The CDR3 DNA is TGTGCCATCGGACAGGGGGCGAATCAGCCCCAGCATTTT. It specifies CAIGQGANQPQHF. Looking up the rest from reference TRBV19 and TRBJ1-5 gives the full variable domain: DGGITQSPKYLFRKEGQNVTLSCEQNLNHDAMYWYRQDPGQGLRLIYYSQIVNDFQKGDIAEGYSVSREKKESFPLTVTSAQKNPTAFYLCAIGQGANQPQHFGDGTRLSIL.

This clone came up a few times. The chain couples TRBV5-4 to TRBJ1-3; D perhaps matches TRBD1 (5 bases). CDR1 and CDR2 from the germline V gene are SGHNT and YYREEE (reference sequence). The CDR3 totals 15 residues. Trimming took off 4 bases at V and 0 bases at J, with 11 bases between the two ends. The CDR3 DNA is TGTGCCAGCAGCGCGGGACTCATCTCTGGAAACACCATATATTTT. Translation gives CASSAGLISGNTIYF.

This clone appeared a few times. V usage is TRBV28 and J usage is TRBJ1-5; the D gene is possibly TRBD1 (5 bases). Germline lookup yields CDR1 MDHEN and CDR2 SYDVKM. The CDR3 length is 12 residues. V was cut by 4 bases and J by 7 bases, with 8 bases left in between. The CDR3 sequence is CASSSRAQPQHF. The DNA of the CDR3 is TGTGCCAGCAGTTCCAGGGCCCAGCCCCAGCATTTT.

V is TRBV30 and J is TRBJ1-5; no firm D call. The CDR3 has 12 residues. V lost 5 bases and J 6 bases, leaving 11 bases between the germline ends. In germline, CDR1 is GTSNPN, CDR2 SVGIG (reference sequence). CDR3 nucleotide sequence: TGTGCCTGGGGTTTAACGGGTCAGCCCCAGCATTTT. This gives the protein CAWGLTGQPQHF.

The gene calls are TRBV5-1 and TRBJ1-4; D is uncertain. Germline CDR1 reads SGHRS; CDR2 reads YFSETQ. The V end lost 1 base, the J end lost 3 bases, and 13 bases lay between the germline ends. The CDR3 is 16 residues long. DNA for the CDR3: TGCGCCAGCAGCTTGAGACCGGGGAAAGCTAATGAAAAACTGTTTTTT. Protein sequence: CASSLRPGKANEKLFF. Full variable domain (remainder filled in from reference TRBV5-1 and TRBJ1-4): KAGVTQTPRYLIKTRGQQVTLSCSPISGHRSVSWYQQTPGQGLQFLFEYFSETQRNKGNFPGRFSGRQFSNSRSEMNVSTLELGDSALYLCASSLRPGKANEKLFFGSGTQLSVL.

To note about this clone: Relative to the germline gene, one junction end is altered; a read error may explain this. V gene TRBV20-1 combines with J gene TRBJ1-2; tentatively, D is TRBD1 (5 bases). Germline V gene sequence: CDR1 DFQATT, CDR2 SNEGSKA (reference sequence). This CDR3 region has 11 residues. CDR3 protein: CSGRSGTGYTF. DNA for the CDR3: TGCAGTGGTAGATCAGGGACCGGCTACACCTTC.

This chain connects TRBV6-2 or TRBV6-3 to TRBJ1-4; no firm D call. CDR3 length: 15 residues. Deletions cut 2 bases from V and 8 bases from J, with 15 bases between. In germline, CDR1 is MNHEY, CDR2 SVGEGT. CDR3 protein: CASSYPAWSEEKLFF. DNA for the CDR3: TGTGCCAGCAGTTACCCCGCGTGGAGCGAGGAAAAACTGTTTTTT.

V and J are TRBV11-1 and TRBJ1-2; 9 bases match TRBD1. Germline V gene data show CDR1 as SGHAT and CDR2 as FQDESV (reference sequence). This CDR3 is built from 15 residues. V gave up 5 bases and J gave up 8 bases; unmatched junction bases: 12. The CDR3 protein is CASSRIITGGAGYTF. The CDR3 DNA follows: TGTGCCAGCAGCCGGATTATTACAGGGGGCGCGGGCTACACCTTC.

The chain couples TRBV28 to TRBJ1-1; D not resolved. V lost 3 bases and J 2 bases, leaving 7 bases between the germline ends. The germline CDR1 and CDR2 sequences are MDHEN and SYDVKM. The CDR3 length is 13 residues. The chain's CDR3 is CASSFEGNTEAFF. In DNA, the CDR3 is TGTGCCAGCAGTTTCGAAGGAAACACTGAAGCTTTCTTT.

The genes are TRBV6-5 and TRBJ2-3, with TRBD1 matching 7 bases. This CDR3 comprises 14 residues. Germline trimming cut 7 bases from V and 2 bases from J; bases unmatched to any gene: 6. The germline V gene has CDR1 MNHEY and CDR2 SVGAGI. The CDR3 loop reads CASIPTGPTDTQYF. DNA for the CDR3: TGTGCCAGCATCCCGACAGGGCCCACAGATACGCAGTATTTT.

V and J are TRBV18 and TRBJ1-4; no definite D call. Trimming removed 2 bases at V and 4 bases at J, with 5 bases between. The germline gives CDR1 KGHSH, CDR2 LQKENI. This CDR3 is 13 amino acids long. The CDR3 DNA reads as TGTGCCAGCTCACCAGGGATTAATGAAAAACTGTTTTTT. It encodes CASSPGINEKLFF.

This clone has more than one count but fewer than ten. The V and J genes are TRBV7-2 and TRBJ1-5, with D perhaps matching TRBD1 (5 bases). Germline V gives CDR1 SGHTA, CDR2 FQGNSA. This CDR3 contains 12 residues. The V and J ends lost 4 bases and 11 bases respectively, with 12 bases between them. CDR3 amino acids: CASSSDSHSQHF. The CDR3 coding sequence is TGTGCCAGCAGCTCCGACAGCCACTCCCAGCATTTT. The full variable domain, its missing parts supplied by reference TRBV7-2 and TRBJ1-5, is GAGVSQSPSNKVTEKGKDVELRCDPISGHTALYWYRQSLGQGLEFLIYFQGNSAPDKSGLPSDRFSAERTGGSVSTLTIQRTQQEDSAVYLCASSSDSHSQHFGDGTRLSIL.

This chain uses TRBV15 with TRBJ2-7; D assignment may be TRBD1 or TRBD2 (5 bases each). The length of the CDR3 is 14 residues. Germline-derived CDR1 and CDR2 are LNHNV and YYDKDF (reference sequence). Trimming shortened V by 1 base and J by 8 bases, and 15 bases separated the two germline ends. CDR3 DNA: TGTGCCACCAGCAGAGTCCGGGACCTCGGGCAGCAGTACTTC. Its protein is CATSRVRDLGQQYF.

The CDR3 loop is CASSPRTGSNTEAFF. For the CDR3, the DNA is TGTGCCAGCAGCCCCAGGACAGGGAGTAACACTGAAGCTTTCTTT. V is TRBV7-2 and J is TRBJ1-1; 8 nucleotides agree with TRBD1. Germline values: CDR1 SGHTA, CDR2 FQGNSA. J was trimmed by 2 bases and V by 5 bases; bases with no gene match: 7. CDR3 length: 15 amino acids.

The chain employs TRBV4-3 and TRBJ1-2; D might be TRBD1 (5 bases). Trimming stripped 0 bases from V and 2 bases from J, with 13 bases between. The CDR3 totals 16 residues. Looked up from germline, CDR1 is LGHNA and CDR2 is YSLEER. This CDR3 is CASSQEGRGTNYGYTF. In nucleotides, the CDR3 is TGCGCCAGCAGCCAAGAGGGACGGGGGACCAACTATGGCTACACCTTC.

V gene TRBV9 combines with J gene TRBJ1-3; TRBD1 matches 7 bases. This CDR3 has 15 amino acids. Germline assignment: CDR1 SGDLS and CDR2 YYNGEE. The ends lost 2 bases at V and 0 bases at J; junction bases unmatched: 2. CDR3 in amino acids: CASSVQGVSGNTIYF. In DNA form, the CDR3 reads TGTGCCAGCAGCGTCCAGGGGGTCTCTGGAAACACCATATATTTT.

The chain combines TRBV2 with TRBJ2-3, with TRBD2 matching 11 bases. The CDR3 covers 15 residues. After removal of 5 bases from V and 3 bases from J, the junction contained 4 bases not matched to a gene. Germline assignment: CDR1 SNHLY and CDR2 FYNNEI. CDR3 residues: CASSYTSGGTDTQYF. CDR3 DNA sequence: TGTGCCAGCAGTTATACTAGCGGGGGAACAGATACGCAGTATTTT.

This chain connects TRBV7-9 to TRBJ1-2; D may be TRBD1 (6 bases). CDR3 length: 13 amino acids. V was trimmed by 5 bases and J by 4 bases, leaving 11 bases between them. Germline V gene lookup returns CDR1 SEHNR and CDR2 FQNEAQ (reference sequence). CDR3 sequence (DNA): TGTGCCAGCAGCAAGGACAGCGTCTATGGCTACACCTTC. Encoded protein: CASSKDSVYGYTF.